Reported below is one T cell receptor beta chain. Clones were sequenced by immunoSEQ multiplex PCR, and TCRdb holds only the in-frame ones, with some missing. The repertoire has about 120,000 clones, approximately 90% of them found once; the top ten carry 7.8%. The V segment lost 1 base and the J segment 0 bases; nucleotides outside the gene matches: 15. The germline gives CDR1 SSHAT, CDR2 FNYEAQ (reference sequence). The length of the CDR3 is 21 residues. This sample was included in a study of control samples from healthy donors and cancer patients. The chain recombines TRBV7-7 with TRBJ2-3; 11 bases line up with TRBD2. This TCR was sampled from a young woman in good health. Sequencing was done on a sample of blood. The CDR3 DNA follows: TGTGCCAGCAGCTTAGTTAGCCTAGCGGGGGGTTTACAGACTAGCACAGATACGCAGTATTTT. Its translation is CASSLVSLAGGLQTSTDTQYF. Together with reference TRBV7-7 and TRBJ2-3, the CDR3 gives the full variable domain: GAGVSQSPRYKVTKRGQDVTLRCDPISSHATLYWYQQALGQGPEFLTYFNYEAQPDKSGLPSDRFSAERPEGSISTLTIQRTEQRDSAMYRCASSLVSLAGGLQTSTDTQYFGPGTRLTVL.